Following are 20 T cell receptor beta chains from one sample sequenced in a study of T cells in Graves' hyperthyroidism and ophthalmopathy. Template material for amplifying TCR beta CDR3 regions consisted of RNA transcripts. TCR CDR3 underwent first-round RT-PCR with the HTBI primer set. MiXCR, run by TCRdb on the multiplex PCR reads, gives a single entry per CDR3 protein. The table shows around 430,000 distinct CDR3 sequences, with about 15% occurring only once. Sequenced: blood. Every receptor here comes from a woman aged 25 to 39 with Graves' hyperthyroidism.

This rearrangement joins TRBV6-1 to TRBJ2-7; possible D gene TRBD2, 5 bases. Looked up from germline, CDR1 is MNHNS and CDR2 is SASEGT. Trimming cost V 5 bases and J 6 bases, with 11 bases left between them. CDR3 size: 12 residues. The CDR3 coding sequence is TGTGCCAGCAGTCCTCGAGGGTTCGAGCAGTACTTC. Protein sequence: CASSPRGFEQYF.

This clonotype was recorded many times. The V call is TRBV10-2, the J call TRBJ2-7, with D maybe TRBD1 (5 bases). The CDR3 totals 17 residues. Germline V gives CDR1 WSHSY, CDR2 SAAADI. The V and J ends lost 6 bases and 2 bases respectively, with 23 bases between them. The CDR3 is CASRHPLTSTAPYEQYF. CDR3 DNA: TGCGCCAGCAGGCATCCTCTTACCTCGACAGCCCCCTACGAGCAGTACTTC.

The rearrangement joins TRBV6-1 to TRBJ2-1; D may correspond to TRBD1 or TRBD2 (5 bases each). Germline lookup yields CDR1 MNHNS and CDR2 SASEGT. V was clipped by 2 bases and J by 7 bases, with 12 bases between them. CDR3 size: 14 residues. DNA for the CDR3: TGTGCCAGCAGTGAAATGGGGACGGCGAATGAGCAGTTCTTC. This encodes CASSEMGTANEQFF.

This clonotype has a count of ten or more. The chain uses TRBV15 and TRBJ2-1; TRBD1 agrees at 9 bases. Trimming cost V 3 bases and J 9 bases; bases outside gene matches: 9. Germline V CDR1 and CDR2: LNHNV, YYDKDF (reference sequence). The CDR3 extends over 15 amino acids. CDR3 coding DNA: TGTGCCACCAGCAGCGGCGCCGGGACAGGGAGTGAGCAGTTCTTC. This gives the protein CATSSGAGTGSEQFF.

This clonotype turned up a few times. The CDR3 DNA is TGCAGCGTTGAAGACAGGGGGAAGGACACAGATACGCAGTATTTT. It translates to CSVEDRGKDTDTQYF. The V and J genes are TRBV29-1 and TRBJ2-3; 7 bases fit TRBD1. Germline V gives CDR1 SQVTM, CDR2 ANQGSEA. After removal of 0 bases from V and 2 bases from J, the junction contained 5 bases not matched to a gene. The CDR3 spans 15 residues.

The sample holds many counts of this clonotype. V and J are TRBV20-1 and TRBJ2-4, with D unclear. CDR3 size: 13 residues. Per germline, CDR1 DFQATT and CDR2 SNEGSKA (reference sequence). The ends were cut back, 5 bases at V and 3 bases at J, with 11 bases in the middle. The CDR3 coding sequence is TGCAGTGCTCACCAGGTTTACAAAAACATTCAGTACTTC. Protein product: CSAHQVYKNIQYF.

As concerns this clonotype: A read error is possible here, since a much larger clone lies one base away. The V call is TRBV11-2, the J call TRBJ1-2; D not resolved. CDR3 length: 14 residues. Germline lookup yields CDR1 SGHAT and CDR2 FQNNGV. The V end was cut by 1 base, the J end by 6 bases, with 12 bases between. CDR3 protein: CASSLARNSNGYTF. The CDR3 region has the DNA TGTGCCAGCAGCTTAGCCAGGAACAGCAATGGCTACACCTTC.

This clonotype was seen only a few times. The gene calls are TRBV20-1 and TRBJ1-5; unclear D gene. The germline V gene encodes CDR1 DFQATT and CDR2 SNEGSKA (reference sequence). This CDR3 region has 14 residues. The V and J ends lost 1 base and 0 bases respectively, with 7 bases between them. This CDR3 is CSARVGNSNQPQHF. Written as DNA, the CDR3 is TGCAGTGCTAGAGTAGGGAATAGCAATCAGCCCCAGCATTTT.

This clonotype appeared a few times. CDR3: CASSHERRETGENIQYF. The CDR3 region has the DNA TGTGCCAGCAGCCATGAACGGCGGGAGACGGGGGAAAACATTCAGTACTTC. The chain employs TRBV5-6 and TRBJ2-4; TRBD2 aligns across 7 bases. V dropped 4 bases and J dropped 5; count of bases not matched to a gene: 15. CDR1 is SGHDT and CDR2 is YYEEEE in the germline V gene. The CDR3 has 17 residues.

J is TRBJ2-3 and V is TRBV6-2 or TRBV6-3; D gene uncertain. The CDR3 sequence is 13 residues long. V shed 6 bases and J shed 4 bases, with 11 bases lying between them. In germline, CDR1 is MNHEY, CDR2 SVGEGT. The CDR3: CASSFVVADTQYF. The CDR3 DNA follows: TGTGCCAGCAGCTTCGTCGTGGCAGATACGCAGTATTTT.

This clonotype was recorded a few times. CDR3 sequence: CASSPGQIGHYGYTF. The CDR3 DNA follows: TGTGCCAGCAGTCCTGGACAGATCGGCCACTATGGCTACACCTTC. This chain connects TRBV25-1 to TRBJ1-2, with a possible D match to TRBD1 (6 bases). Germline CDR1 reads MGHDK; CDR2 reads SYGVNS. This CDR3 spans 15 amino acids. The V gene lost 5 bases and the J gene lost 3 bases, with 16 bases spanning the gap.

This clonotype was recorded many times. The chain carries TRBV5-1 and TRBJ2-3, with D possibly matching TRBD1 (6 bases). The CDR3 extends over 16 amino acids. Germline-derived CDR1 and CDR2 are SGHRS and YFSETQ. Trimming took off 2 bases at V and 7 bases at J, with 20 bases between the two ends. The CDR3 nucleotides are TGCGCCAGCAGCTTAGCCGCCTCACAGGGAATGTATACGCAGTATTTT. Residues: CASSLAASQGMYTQYF.

This rearrangement joins TRBV19 to TRBJ2-1, with TRBD1 matching 12 bases. Germline loops: CDR1 LNHDA, CDR2 SQIVND (reference sequence). V gave up 6 bases and J gave up 8 bases; unmatched junction bases: 5. The CDR3 is 14 residues long. This chain's CDR3 is CASRRDRGLDEQFF. CDR3 bases: TGTGCCAGTAGGCGGGACAGGGGGCTCGATGAGCAGTTCTTC.

This clonotype was seen a few times. This chain links TRBV15 with TRBJ1-1; D gene uncertain. The CDR3 is 13 residues long. V shed 0 bases and J shed 8 bases, with 10 bases lying between them. Looked up from germline, CDR1 is LNHNV and CDR2 is YYDKDF (reference sequence). CDR3 sequence: CATSRDVSYEAFF. The CDR3 DNA sequence: TGTGCCACCAGCAGAGATGTTAGTTACGAAGCTTTCTTT.

This clonotype was seen ten or more times. This chain links TRBV28 with TRBJ2-7; the match to TRBD1 covers 7 bases. V trimming: 6 bases; J trimming: 3 bases; junction bases outside the gene matches: 11. Germline V gene data show CDR1 as MDHEN and CDR2 as SYDVKM. The CDR3 contains 15 residues. The CDR3 protein is CASRLTGTEVYEQYF. CDR3 sequence (DNA): TGTGCCAGCAGGCTGACCGGGACAGAAGTCTACGAGCAGTACTTC. Looking up the rest from reference TRBV28 and TRBJ2-7 gives the full variable domain: DVKVTQSSRYLVKRTGEKVFLECVQDMDHENMFWYRQDPGLGLRLIYFSYDVKMKEKGDIPEGYSVSREKKERFSLILESASTNQTSMYLCASRLTGTEVYEQYFGPGTRLTVT.

There are a few counts of this clonotype. The chain is built from TRBV18 and TRBJ2-6; D might be TRBD1 (6 bases). Trimming cost V 3 bases and J 1 base, with 13 bases left between them. This CDR3 is built from 17 residues. Germline assignment: CDR1 KGHSH and CDR2 LQKENI. CDR3 sequence (DNA): TGTGCCAGCTCACCCCGGGACATTTCTTCTGGGGCCAACGTCCTGACTTTC. Translated, it gives CASSPRDISSGANVLTF.

This clonotype was seen repeatedly, ten times or more. The chain employs TRBV7-9 and TRBJ2-7, with 12 bases identical to TRBD2. Germline trimming cut 4 bases from V and 6 bases from J; bases unmatched to any gene: 7. The CDR3 loop spans 15 amino acids. Germline loops: CDR1 SEHNR, CDR2 FQNEAQ (reference sequence). The chain's CDR3 is CASSSLAGGFGEQYF. The CDR3 DNA follows: TGTGCCAGCAGCTCCCTAGCGGGAGGGTTCGGCGAGCAGTACTTC.

This clonotype was seen at least ten times. This sequence joins TRBV4-1 and TRBJ1-1; a weak D match, TRBD1 (6 bases). V dropped 4 bases and J dropped 4 bases, with 16 bases sitting between them. The V gene's germline CDR1 is MGHRA and CDR2 YSYEKL. This CDR3 spans 15 amino acids. The CDR3: CASSPADSYGTEAFF. Written as DNA, the CDR3 is TGCGCCAGCAGCCCAGCGGACAGCTATGGCACTGAAGCTTTCTTT.

The CDR3 spells CASSPWTSGRLETQYF. The CDR3 DNA is TGTGCCAGCAGCCCATGGACTAGCGGGAGATTAGAGACCCAGTACTTC. The chain is built from TRBV7-3 and TRBJ2-5, with 13 nucleotides matching TRBD2. Germline values: CDR1 SGHTA, CDR2 FQGTGA. The CDR3 extends over 16 amino acids. The ends lost 5 bases at V and 4 bases at J; junction bases unmatched: 7.

Comment on this clonotype: Just one base apart from a much larger clone, this may be a read error. This rearrangement joins TRBV7-2 to TRBJ2-1; a possible D gene is TRBD2 (5 bases). Gene TRBJ2-7 matches the end of the DNA better, so the J call may be wrong. The CDR3 is 13 amino acids. CDR1 and CDR2 (germline): SGHTA, FQGNSA. This CDR3 reads CASANGLNNEQYF. The CDR3 DNA sequence: TGTGCCAGCGCCAATGGACTTAACAATGAGCAGTACTTC.